This TCR beta chain was observed in a study of blood T cell repertoires in COVID-19. Germline V gives CDR1 GTSNPN, CDR2 SVGIG (reference sequence). The CDR3 length is 14 residues. Trimming shortened V by 0 bases and J by 0 bases, and 6 bases separated the two germline ends. This table comes from immunoSEQ multiplex PCR, and its TCRdb copy is limited to in-frame clones, with some not included. The sample includes around 260,000 clones, roughly 86% seen only once; the top ten take roughly 5.6%. The specimen was peripheral blood. This chain joins TRBV30 and TRBJ1-3; D is ambiguous. The sequence derives from a woman aged 55-69 years with COVID-19, enrolled during active disease. This CDR3 is CAWSVTYSGNTIYF. The DNA of the CDR3 is TGTGCCTGGAGTGTGACTTACTCTGGAAACACCATATATTTT.